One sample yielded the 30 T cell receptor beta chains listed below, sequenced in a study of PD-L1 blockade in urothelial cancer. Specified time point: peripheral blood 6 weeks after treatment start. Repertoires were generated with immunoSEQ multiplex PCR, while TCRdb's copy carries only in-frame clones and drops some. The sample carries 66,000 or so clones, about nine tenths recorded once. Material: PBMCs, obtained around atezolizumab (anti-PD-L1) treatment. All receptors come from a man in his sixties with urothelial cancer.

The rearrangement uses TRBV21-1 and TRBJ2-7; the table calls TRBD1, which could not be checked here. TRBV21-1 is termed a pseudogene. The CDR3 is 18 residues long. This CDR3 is CASSKVLNDRDLTYEQYF. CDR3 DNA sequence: TGTGCCAGCAGCAAAGTATTGAACGACAGGGACCTTACCTACGAGCAGTACTTC.

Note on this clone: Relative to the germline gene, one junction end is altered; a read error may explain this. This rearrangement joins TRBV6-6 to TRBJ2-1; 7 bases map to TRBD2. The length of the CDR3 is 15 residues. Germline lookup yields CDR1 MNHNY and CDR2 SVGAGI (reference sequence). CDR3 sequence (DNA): TGTGCCAGCAGGTACTCTGGCGGGGGTTACAATGAGCAGTTCTTC. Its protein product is CASRYSGGGYNEQFF.

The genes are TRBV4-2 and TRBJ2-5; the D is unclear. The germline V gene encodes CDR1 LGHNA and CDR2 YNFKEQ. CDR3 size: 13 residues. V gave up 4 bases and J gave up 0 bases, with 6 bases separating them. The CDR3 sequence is CASSPSYQETQYF. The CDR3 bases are TGTGCCAGCAGCCCTTCGTACCAAGAGACCCAGTACTTC.

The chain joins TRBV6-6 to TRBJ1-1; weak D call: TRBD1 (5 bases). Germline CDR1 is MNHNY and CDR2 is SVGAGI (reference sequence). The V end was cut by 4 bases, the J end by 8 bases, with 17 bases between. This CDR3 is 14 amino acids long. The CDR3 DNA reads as TGTGCCAGCAGTTTGGGACTACTCCGAACAGAAGCTTTCTTT. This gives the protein CASSLGLLRTEAFF.

The CDR3 DNA follows: TGTGCCAGCATCGACTCAAGGGGCGCCTTGTGGGAGCAGTACTTC. Amino acids: CASIDSRGALWEQYF. The chain carries TRBV28 and TRBJ2-7, with TRBD1 as a possible D gene (5 bases). The V and J ends lost 7 bases and 7 bases respectively, with 23 bases between them. CDR3 length: 15 residues. Germline assignment: CDR1 MDHEN and CDR2 SYDVKM.

In nucleotides, the CDR3 is TGTGCCAGCAGCTCCAGGGGAGCGGGAGGGACTAGTAAGCTCTACGAGCAGTACTTC. It encodes CASSSRGAGGTSKLYEQYF. The J gene is TRBJ2-7, the V gene TRBV7-9; TRBD2 matches 10 bases. V was pared by 4 bases and J by 3 bases, with 18 bases of the junction left unmatched. Germline CDR1 SEHNR, CDR2 FQNEAQ (reference sequence). CDR3 length: 19 residues.

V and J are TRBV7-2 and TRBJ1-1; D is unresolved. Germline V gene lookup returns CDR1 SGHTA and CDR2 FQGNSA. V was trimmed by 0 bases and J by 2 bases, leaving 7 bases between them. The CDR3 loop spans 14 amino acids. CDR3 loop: CASSLASVNTEAFF. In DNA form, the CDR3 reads TGTGCCAGCAGCTTAGCGTCGGTTAACACTGAAGCTTTCTTT.

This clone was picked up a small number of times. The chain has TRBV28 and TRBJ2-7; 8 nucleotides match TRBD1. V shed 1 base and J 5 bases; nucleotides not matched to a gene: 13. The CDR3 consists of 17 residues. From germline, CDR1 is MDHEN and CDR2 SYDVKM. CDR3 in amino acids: CASSLSGLRGRGHEQYF. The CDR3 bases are TGTGCCAGCAGTTTATCTGGTCTCAGGGGGCGCGGACACGAGCAGTACTTC.

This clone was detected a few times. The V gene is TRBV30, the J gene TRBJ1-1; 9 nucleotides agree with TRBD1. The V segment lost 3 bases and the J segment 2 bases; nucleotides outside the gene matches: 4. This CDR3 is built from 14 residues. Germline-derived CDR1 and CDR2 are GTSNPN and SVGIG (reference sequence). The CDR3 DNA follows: TGTGCCTGGAGGGGGACAGGGCCAAACACTGAAGCTTTCTTT. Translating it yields CAWRGTGPNTEAFF.

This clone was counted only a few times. The CDR3 nucleotides are TGTGCCAGCAGTAGCCAGGGAAGATCACCCCTCCACTTT. Amino acids: CASSSQGRSPLHF. The chain joins TRBV2 to TRBJ1-6, with D possibly TRBD1 on 5 matching bases. Germline values: CDR1 SNHLY, CDR2 FYNNEI. There are 13 residues in the CDR3. V was shortened by 5 bases and J by 10 bases, with 12 bases between the two germline ends.

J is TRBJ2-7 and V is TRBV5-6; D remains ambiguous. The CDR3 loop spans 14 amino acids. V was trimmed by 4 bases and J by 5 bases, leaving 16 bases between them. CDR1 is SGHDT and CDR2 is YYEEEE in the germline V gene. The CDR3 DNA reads TGTGCCAGCAGCCCGGCCATAGCTTTGGACGAGCAGTACTTC. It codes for CASSPAIALDEQYF.

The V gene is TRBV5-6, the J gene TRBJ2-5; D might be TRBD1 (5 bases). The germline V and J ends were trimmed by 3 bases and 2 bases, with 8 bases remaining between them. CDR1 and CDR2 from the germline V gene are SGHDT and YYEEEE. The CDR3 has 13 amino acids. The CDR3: CASSSDRQETQYF. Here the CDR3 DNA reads TGTGCCAGCAGCTCCGACAGACAAGAGACCCAGTACTTC.

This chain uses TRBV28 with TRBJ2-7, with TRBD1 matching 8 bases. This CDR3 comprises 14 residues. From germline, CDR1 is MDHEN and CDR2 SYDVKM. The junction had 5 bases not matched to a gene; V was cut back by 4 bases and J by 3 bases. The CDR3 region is CASSSTGALYEQYF. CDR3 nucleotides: TGTGCCAGCAGTTCGACAGGGGCGCTCTACGAGCAGTACTTC.

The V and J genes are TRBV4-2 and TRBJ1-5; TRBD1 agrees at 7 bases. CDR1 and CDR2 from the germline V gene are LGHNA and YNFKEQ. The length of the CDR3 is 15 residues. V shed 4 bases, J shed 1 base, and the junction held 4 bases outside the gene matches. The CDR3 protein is CASSPEGASNQPQHF. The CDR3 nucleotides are TGTGCCAGCAGCCCTGAGGGGGCCAGCAATCAGCCCCAGCATTTT.

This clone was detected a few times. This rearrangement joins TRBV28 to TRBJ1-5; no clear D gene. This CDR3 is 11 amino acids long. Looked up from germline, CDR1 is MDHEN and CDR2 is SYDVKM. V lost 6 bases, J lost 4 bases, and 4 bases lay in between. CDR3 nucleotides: TGTGCCAGCAGCGTAAATCAGCCCCAGCATTTT. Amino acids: CASSVNQPQHF.

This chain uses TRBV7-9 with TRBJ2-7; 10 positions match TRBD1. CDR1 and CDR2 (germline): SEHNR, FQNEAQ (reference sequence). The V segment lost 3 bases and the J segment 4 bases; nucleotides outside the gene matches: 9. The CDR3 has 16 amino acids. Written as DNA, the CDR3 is TGTGCCAGCAGCTTTCTCGGCGGGGACAGGGGTTACGAGCAGTACTTC. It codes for CASSFLGGDRGYEQYF.

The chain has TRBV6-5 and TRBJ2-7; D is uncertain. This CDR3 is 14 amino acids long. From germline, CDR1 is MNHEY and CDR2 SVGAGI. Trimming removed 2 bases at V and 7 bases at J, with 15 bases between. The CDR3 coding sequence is TGTGCCAGCAGTTACGAGAACCGTCCCGGGGAGCAGTACTTC. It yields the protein CASSYENRPGEQYF.

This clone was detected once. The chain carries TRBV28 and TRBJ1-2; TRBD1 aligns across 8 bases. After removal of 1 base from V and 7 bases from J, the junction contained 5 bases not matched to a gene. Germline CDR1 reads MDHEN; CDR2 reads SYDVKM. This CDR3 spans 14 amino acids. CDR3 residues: CASSLSQGAAGYTF. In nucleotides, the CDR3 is TGTGCCAGCAGTTTATCCCAGGGGGCGGCTGGCTACACCTTC.

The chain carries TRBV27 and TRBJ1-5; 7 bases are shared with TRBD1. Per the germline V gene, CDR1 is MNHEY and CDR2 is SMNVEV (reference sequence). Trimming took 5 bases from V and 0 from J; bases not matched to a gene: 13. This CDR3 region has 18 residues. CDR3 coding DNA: TGTGCCAGCAGTCCCGGGTGGGGGACAGCTAATAGCAATCAGCCCCAGCATTTT. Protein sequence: CASSPGWGTANSNQPQHF.

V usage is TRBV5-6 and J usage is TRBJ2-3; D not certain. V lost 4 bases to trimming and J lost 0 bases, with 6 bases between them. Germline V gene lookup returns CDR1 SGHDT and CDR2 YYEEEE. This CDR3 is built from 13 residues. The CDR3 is CASSLSSTDTQYF. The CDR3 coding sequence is TGTGCCAGCAGCCTAAGTAGCACAGATACGCAGTATTTT.

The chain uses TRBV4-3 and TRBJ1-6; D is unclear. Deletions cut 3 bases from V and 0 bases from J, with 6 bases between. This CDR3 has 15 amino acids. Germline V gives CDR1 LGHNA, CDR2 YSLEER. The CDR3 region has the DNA TGCGCCAGCAGCCAGGGGAGCTCCTATAATTCACCCCTCCACTTT. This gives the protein CASSQGSSYNSPLHF.

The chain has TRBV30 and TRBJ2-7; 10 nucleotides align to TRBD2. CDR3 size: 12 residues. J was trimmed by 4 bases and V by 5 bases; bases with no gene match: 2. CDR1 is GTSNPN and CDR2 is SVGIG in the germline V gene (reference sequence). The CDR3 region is CAWERGGYEQYF. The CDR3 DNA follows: TGTGCCTGGGAGCGGGGGGGTTACGAGCAGTACTTC.

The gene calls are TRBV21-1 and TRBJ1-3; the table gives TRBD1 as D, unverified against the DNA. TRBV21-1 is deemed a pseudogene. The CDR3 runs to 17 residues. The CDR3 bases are TGTGCCAGCAGCAAAAAGGGGGACAGCTCCTCTGGAAACACCATATATTTT. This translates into CASSKKGDSSSGNTIYF.

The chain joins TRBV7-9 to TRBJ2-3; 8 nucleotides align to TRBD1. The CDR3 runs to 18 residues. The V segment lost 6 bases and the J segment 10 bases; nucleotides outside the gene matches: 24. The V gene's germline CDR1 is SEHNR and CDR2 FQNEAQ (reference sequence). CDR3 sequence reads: CASRPNRLQGGGSVSQYF. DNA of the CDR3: TGTGCCAGCAGACCCAACAGATTACAGGGGGGTGGATCTGTCTCGCAGTATTTT.

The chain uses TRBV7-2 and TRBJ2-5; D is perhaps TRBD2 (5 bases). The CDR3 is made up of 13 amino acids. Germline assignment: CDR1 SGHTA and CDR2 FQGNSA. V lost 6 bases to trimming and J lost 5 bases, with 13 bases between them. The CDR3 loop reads CASRKLVGETQYF. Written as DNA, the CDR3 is TGTGCCAGCAGAAAACTAGTAGGTGAGACCCAGTACTTC.

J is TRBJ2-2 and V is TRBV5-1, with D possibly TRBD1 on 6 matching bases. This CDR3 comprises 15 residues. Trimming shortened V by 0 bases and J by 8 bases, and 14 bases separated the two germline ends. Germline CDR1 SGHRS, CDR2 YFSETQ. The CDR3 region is CASSLDSMGAGELFF. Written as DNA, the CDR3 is TGCGCCAGCAGCTTGGATTCCATGGGGGCAGGGGAGCTGTTTTTT.

The CDR3: CASSNPGLESEQYF. In DNA form, the CDR3 reads TGTGCCAGCAGTAATCCGGGACTAGAAAGTGAGCAGTACTTC. V usage is TRBV25-1 and J usage is TRBJ2-7; 8 bases agree with TRBD2. The CDR3 is 14 residues long. V was clipped by 5 bases and J by 7 bases; unmatched bases: 10. Germline CDR1 MGHDK, CDR2 SYGVNS.

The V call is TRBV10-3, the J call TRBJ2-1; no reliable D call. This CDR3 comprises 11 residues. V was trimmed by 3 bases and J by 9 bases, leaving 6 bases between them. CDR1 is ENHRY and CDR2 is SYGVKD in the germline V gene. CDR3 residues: CAISDESEQFF. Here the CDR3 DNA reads TGTGCCATCAGTGACGAGTCTGAGCAGTTCTTC.

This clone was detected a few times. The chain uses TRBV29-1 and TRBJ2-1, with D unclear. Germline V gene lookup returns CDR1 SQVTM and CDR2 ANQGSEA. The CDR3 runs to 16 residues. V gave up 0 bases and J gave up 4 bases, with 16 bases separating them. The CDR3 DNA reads TGCAGCGTTGAAGATCTAAGCAAAGCCGGTTACAATGAGCAGTTCTTC. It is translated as CSVEDLSKAGYNEQFF.

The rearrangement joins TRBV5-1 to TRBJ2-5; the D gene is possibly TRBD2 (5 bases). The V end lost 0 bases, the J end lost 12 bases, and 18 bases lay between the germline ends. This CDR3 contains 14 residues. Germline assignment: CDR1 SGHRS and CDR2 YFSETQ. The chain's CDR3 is CASSLDRGYSKEYF. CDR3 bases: TGCGCCAGCAGCTTGGATCGGGGATACTCAAAGGAGTACTTC.